This TCR beta chain emerged from a study of T cells in Graves' hyperthyroidism and ophthalmopathy. Study-wide results and caveats: Most thyroid clonotypes expanded above 0.001 were also detected in blood.

Amplification of TCR beta CDR3 regions used RNA as the template. HTBI primers were employed in a first-round RT-PCR of the TCR CDR3. One entry per CDR3 protein, called by TCRdb with MiXCR from the multiplex PCR reads. Of fewer than 250,000 distinct CDR3 sequences in the sample, about a sixth were seen once. Trimming removed 1 base from V and 5 bases from J, with 9 bases in between. Germline V gene data show CDR1 as SEHNR and CDR2 as FQNEAQ (reference sequence). There are 14 residues in the CDR3. This clonotype has a count of ten or more. Its matching antigen is unknown. The chain has TRBV7-9 and TRBJ2-1; D remains unclear. The receptor was isolated from a man in his fifties or sixties with Graves' hyperthyroidism. What was sequenced was blood. CDR3 sequence: CASSLVFLHNEQFF. CDR3 in DNA: TGTGCCAGCAGCTTAGTATTTCTGCACAATGAGCAGTTCTTC.